This T cell receptor beta chain appears in the sequencing data of a study of T-cell memory formation after mild COVID-19. Study as a whole: TCR clusters were mostly confined to one donor each. Study-wide findings and caveats: Contracting clones, day 15 to 85, had balanced CD4/CD8, and later expanders favored CD4+. Mainly CM and EM harbored the contracting CD4+ clones; mainly EMRA harbored the CD8+ ones.

Turning to this clonotype: Its antigen remains unknown.

Trimming stripped 5 bases from V and 2 bases from J, with 16 bases between. CDR1 MNHEY and CDR2 SVGEGT come from the germline V gene. The CDR3 has 16 amino acids. Constant-segment-primed 5'RACE gave TCR alpha and TCR beta cDNA libraries with sample barcodes and UMIs. TCRdb itself ran the 5' RACE reads through MiXCR, one entry per CDR3 protein. The repertoire holds approximately 99,000 distinct CDR3 sequences, with over 15% as singletons. The genes are TRBV6-2 or TRBV6-3 and TRBJ2-4; no clear D. The receptor comes from a man aged 18 to 35 who had mild COVID-19 (a few samples of this study predate the infection). Cell type and time point are not known. The sample comprised PBMCs or a T cell subset sorted from them (not recorded which). The CDR3, as DNA: TGTGCCAGCAGTCCTGGACGGTGGATAACCAAAAACATTCAGTACTTC. Translating it yields CASSPGRWITKNIQYF.